This TCR beta chain was sequenced for a study of shared clonotypes between healthy human individuals. As handled by the study authors: Owing to the provision of junction-only sequences devoid of quality scores by immunoSEQ, filtering differed. Clones were sequenced by immunoSEQ multiplex PCR, and TCRdb holds only the in-frame ones, with some missing. The DNA gave D and trimming, while V, J and clone size come from that table. The table has about 2.1 million clones, about 93% seen once. Cells designated naive CD8 were CD45RO-negative and were positively selected for CCR7, with terminally differentiated effector memory CD45RA+ cells excluded. Sequencing was done on a sample of naive CD8+ T cells from PBMCs. This receptor was obtained from a man younger than 30 in good health. Some clones in this sample may be carry-over from other donors' samples.

This CDR3 is CASSLDGGRGTGTLPYGYTF. The CDR3 nucleotides are TGTGCCAGCAGCTTAGACGGCGGAAGGGGGACAGGCACTCTACCCTATGGCTACACCTTC. The V gene is TRBV11-2, the J gene TRBJ1-2; 8 bases agree with TRBD1. The germline V gene has CDR1 SGHAT and CDR2 FQNNGV. The CDR3 covers 20 residues. Trimming took 0 bases from V and 4 from J; bases not matched to a gene: 19.